This paragraph reports one T cell receptor (beta chain). The CDR3 contains 13 residues. Germline values: CDR1 WNHNN, CDR2 SYGVQD (reference sequence). The V end was cut by 3 bases, the J end by 11 bases, with 14 bases between. In the source study's methods: Reference gene primer amplification yielded estimated nucleated cell counts. The method was immunoSEQ multiplex PCR; TCRdb's version includes in-frame clones alone and lacks a portion of them. Clone size and the V and J calls come from that table; the DNA yielded D and trimming. Of around 50,000 clones listed, approximately 90% are singletons. The source of the sample is a study of blood T cell repertoires in COVID-19. Study information: Some COVID-19 samples were acute and others convalescent; all came from the United States, Italy and Spain.

The origin of this receptor is a man over 45 with active COVID-19. The specimen was peripheral blood. This chain uses TRBV10-1 with TRBJ2-4, with a weak D call TRBD1 (5 bases). CDR3 DNA sequence: TGCGCCAGCAGTGAAGCGCTAGGGGCGTTTCAGTACTTC. Translating gives CASSEALGAFQYF.